The source of this TCR beta chain is a study of blood T cell repertoires in COVID-19. Study as a whole: The samples span acute and convalescent COVID-19 from the United States, Italy and Spain. The analysed material was cDNA or gDNA that came from T cells, B-cell-depleted T cells, or PBMCs.

In the authors' workflow: Counts of nucleated cells, estimated from reference gene primer amplification, were obtained. The protocol was immunoSEQ multiplex PCR, while the TCRdb copy is restricted to in-frame clones and leaves out a portion. Clone size and the V and J calls come from that table; the DNA yielded D and trimming. Of some 150,000 clones in the sample, 84% were seen once. This CDR3 comprises 13 residues. CDR1 is MNHEY, CDR2 SMNVEV, per germline (reference sequence). Trimming pared 2 bases from V and 10 bases from J, leaving 14 bases between. The clonotype comes from a woman in her forties or fifties in a cohort sampled during active or convalescent COVID-19. Source material: peripheral blood. This chain connects TRBV27 to TRBJ1-1; possible D gene TRBD1, 5 bases. CDR3 coding DNA: TGTGCCAGCAGTTTACTGCCCGGGACTCGAGCTTTCTTT. Its translation: CASSLLPGTRAFF.